This record concerns one T cell receptor beta chain sequence. This entry comes from a study of blood T cell repertoires in COVID-19. About the research overall: Spain, Italy and the United States supplied samples that represented acute and convalescent COVID-19.

This CDR3 comprises 16 residues. Germline values: CDR1 LNHDA, CDR2 SQIVND (reference sequence). Trimming cost V 7 bases and J 1 base; bases outside gene matches: 9. The data were produced by immunoSEQ multiplex PCR, yet TCRdb's version contains in-frame clones alone and is incomplete. This table holds some 85,000 clones, roughly 80% found once. The receptor was isolated from a human donor in a cohort sampled during active COVID-19. This sequence joins TRBV19 and TRBJ2-3; 9 positions match TRBD1. The sequencing sample was made of peripheral blood. The CDR3 DNA reads TGTGCCAGTAAAACAGGGGGCAGAAAGGGCACAGATACGCAGTATTTT. This encodes CASKTGGRKGTDTQYF. Complete variable domain (other parts from reference TRBV19 and TRBJ2-3): DGGITQSPKYLFRKEGQNVTLSCEQNLNHDAMYWYRQDPGQGLRLIYYSQIVNDFQKGDIAEGYSVSREKKESFPLTVTSAQKNPTAFYLCASKTGGRKGTDTQYFGPGTRLTVL.